A single sample gave rise to the 15 T cell receptor beta chains below, sequenced in a study of blood T cell repertoires in COVID-19. Assay: immunoSEQ multiplex PCR; the TCRdb copy retains only in-frame clones and omits some. Counted here are about 200,000 clones, 80% to 90% occurring once; the ten biggest clones make up approximately 5%. Sequences were obtained from PBMCs or T cells enriched from blood (not recorded which). The receptors were gathered from a woman in her forties or fifties who had been exposed to COVID-19.

The J gene is TRBJ1-2, the V gene TRBV7-2; 9 bases map to TRBD1. Germline values: CDR1 SGHTA, CDR2 FQGNSA. V shed 5 bases and J 5 bases; nucleotides not matched to a gene: 6. CDR3 length: 14 residues. CDR3 sequence reads: CASSTRDREYGYTF. Here the CDR3 DNA reads TGTGCCAGCAGCACCCGGGACAGGGAGTATGGCTACACCTTC.

This CDR3 reads CASSPRQGSDEKLFF. The CDR3 nucleotides read TGTGCCAGTAGTCCAAGACAGGGATCGGATGAAAAACTGTTTTTT. The gene calls are TRBV19 and TRBJ1-4, with TRBD1 identical over 7 bases. The V gene end was trimmed by 5 bases and the J gene end by 6 bases; junction bases not matched to a gene: 9. This CDR3 comprises 15 residues. Germline assignment: CDR1 LNHDA and CDR2 SQIVND (reference sequence). The full variable domain, in which reference TRBV19 and TRBJ1-4 provide the parts outside the CDR3, is DGGITQSPKYLFRKEGQNVTLSCEQNLNHDAMYWYRQDPGQGLRLIYYSQIVNDFQKGDIAEGYSVSREKKESFPLTVTSAQKNPTAFYLCASSPRQGSDEKLFFGSGTQLSVL.

The V call is TRBV6-1, the J call TRBJ2-7; 10 bases are shared with TRBD1. Germline loops: CDR1 MNHNS, CDR2 SASEGT. The CDR3 extends over 16 amino acids. Unmatched junction bases numbered 12, after V lost 4 bases and J lost 6 bases. CDR3 nucleotides: TGTGCCAGCAGTGGACAGGGGGCGAGGGGTTCCGGCGAGCAGTACTTC. The encoded protein is CASSGQGARGSGEQYF.

The chain recombines TRBV5-1 with TRBJ2-2; the D is unclear. This CDR3 is built from 16 residues. V gave up 3 bases and J gave up 0 bases, with 12 bases separating them. Germline CDR1 SGHRS, CDR2 YFSETQ. In DNA, the CDR3 is TGCGCCAGCAGCTCCGACTTATCGACGAACACCGGGGAGCTGTTTTTT. Protein product: CASSSDLSTNTGELFF. Complete variable domain (other parts from reference TRBV5-1 and TRBJ2-2): KAGVTQTPRYLIKTRGQQVTLSCSPISGHRSVSWYQQTPGQGLQFLFEYFSETQRNKGNFPGRFSGRQFSNSRSEMNVSTLELGDSALYLCASSSDLSTNTGELFFGEGSRLTVL.

The chain combines TRBV9 with TRBJ1-2, with D hard to call. Trimming removed 4 bases from V and 0 bases from J, with 10 bases in between. Germline V lookup: CDR1 SGDLS, CDR2 YYNGEE. The CDR3 is made up of 14 amino acids. CDR3 DNA: TGTGCCAGCAGCCCCGGGAGCTCTAACTATGGCTACACCTTC. Protein product: CASSPGSSNYGYTF.

This clone was recorded a few times. This rearrangement joins TRBV24-1 to TRBJ2-1; TRBD1 aligns across 9 bases. CDR3 size: 16 residues. Germline CDR1 and CDR2: KGHDR and SFDVKD. Trimming removed 3 bases from V and 4 bases from J; junction bases left unmatched: 6. CDR3 in DNA: TGTGCCACCAGTGATCGCGACAGGGGGGCATACAATGAGCAGTTCTTC. It is translated as CATSDRDRGAYNEQFF.

This sequence joins TRBV10-3 and TRBJ1-2, with D perhaps TRBD1 (6 bases). Trimming took off 7 bases at V and 5 bases at J, with 17 bases between the two ends. The germline CDR1 and CDR2 sequences are ENHRY and SYGVKD. The CDR3 totals 14 residues. The CDR3 coding sequence is TGTGCCATCACTTCAGCGGACAGTCGGTATGGCTACACCTTC. It translates to CAITSADSRYGYTF.

The gene calls are TRBV3-1 (or the pseudogene TRBV3-2) and TRBJ2-3; the match to TRBD2 covers 10 bases. The germline V gene has CDR1 LGHDT and CDR2 YNNKEL (reference sequence). CDR3 length equals 18 residues. The junction had 9 bases not matched to a gene; V was cut back by 0 bases and J by 3 bases. Here the CDR3 DNA reads TGTGCCAGCAGCCAAGACCACGGTGGGACTAGCGAAACAGATACGCAGTATTTT. This sequence encodes CASSQDHGGTSETDTQYF.

This clone showed up just a few times. V usage is TRBV5-1 and J usage is TRBJ2-5, with 7 positions matching TRBD2. Per the germline V gene, CDR1 is SGHRS and CDR2 is YFSETQ. Trimming took 4 bases from V and 0 from J; bases not matched to a gene: 6. The CDR3 sequence is 15 residues long. CDR3 sequence reads: CASSQGRGYQETQYF. The CDR3 DNA reads as TGCGCCAGCAGCCAAGGGCGGGGGTACCAAGAGACCCAGTACTTC.

The chain links TRBV19 to TRBJ2-7, with D unclear. The CDR3 runs to 13 residues. CDR1 LNHDA and CDR2 SQIVND come from the germline V gene (reference sequence). V dropped 3 bases and J dropped 1 base, with 7 bases sitting between them. CDR3 in DNA: TGTGCCAGTAGTATCCAGGTTTCCTACGAGCAGTACTTC. It translates to CASSIQVSYEQYF.

The chain combines TRBV28 with TRBJ1-2; a weak D match, TRBD1 (6 bases). The CDR3 extends over 17 amino acids. Trimming took off 7 bases at V and 0 bases at J, with 21 bases between the two ends. Germline V gives CDR1 MDHEN, CDR2 SYDVKM. The CDR3 sequence: CASIRLGAPSPNYGYTF. The CDR3 DNA follows: TGTGCCAGCATCAGGTTGGGGGCCCCGTCCCCTAACTATGGCTACACCTTC.

This sequence joins TRBV3-1 (or the pseudogene TRBV3-2) and TRBJ2-7, with TRBD2 matching 7 bases. The CDR3 has 12 amino acids. Germline lookup yields CDR1 LGHDT and CDR2 YNNKEL (reference sequence). V lost 5 bases and J lost 4; bases outside the gene matches: 2. CDR3 residues: CASSGRAYEQYF. CDR3 nucleotides: TGTGCCAGCAGCGGGAGGGCATACGAGCAGTACTTC.

The rearrangement joins TRBV7-9 to TRBJ1-4; D unresolved. Trimming cost V 5 bases and J 4 bases, with 8 bases left between them. Per germline, CDR1 SEHNR and CDR2 FQNEAQ (reference sequence). The CDR3 covers 13 residues. CDR3 nucleotide sequence: TGTGCCAGCAGCCGGGGTTTTAATGAAAAACTGTTTTTT. It encodes CASSRGFNEKLFF.

The chain uses TRBV19 and TRBJ1-1; 8 bases match TRBD1. The CDR3 consists of 14 residues. Germline V gene lookup returns CDR1 LNHDA and CDR2 SQIVND (reference sequence). The trim removed 5 bases at V and 5 bases at J, leaving 7 bases unmatched. CDR3 in amino acids: CASSVGQGRTEAFF. Here the CDR3 DNA reads TGTGCCAGTAGTGTCGGACAGGGTCGAACTGAAGCTTTCTTT.

The chain has TRBV28 and TRBJ2-1, with a weak D call TRBD2 (5 bases). The germline V gene encodes CDR1 MDHEN and CDR2 SYDVKM. Trimming cost V 4 bases and J 9 bases, with 10 bases left between them. The CDR3 contains 12 residues. CDR3 bases: TGTGCCAGCAGTTCCCCCCGGGGTGAGCAGTTCTTC. Its protein is CASSSPRGEQFF.